The present T cell receptor beta chain was sequenced within a study of T cells expressing NK-cell markers. Study-level information: Underlying the TCR beta repertoires were sorted CD3+CD56+NKG2C+, CD3+CD56+NKG2C- and CD3+CD56-NKG2C+ T cells.

For each CDR3 protein, TCRdb gives one entry from its re-call of the 5' RACE reads, without DNA. The sample totals about 540,000 distinct CDR3 sequences. This CDR3 has 13 residues. Looked up from germline, CDR1 is DFQATT and CDR2 is SNEGSKA (reference sequence). Study-wide findings and caveats: The dominant NKG2C+ clonotypes represented about 1.0-7.5% of CD8+ T cells in six donors.

Notes on this clonotype: Its antigen is currently unknown.

V and J are TRBV20-1 and TRBJ2-5; TCRdb returns TRBD1, unconfirmable since there is no DNA. Sequences were obtained from blood T cells: a sorted CD56 or NKG2C T cell subset, CD4+ or CD8+ T cells, or bulk PBMC T cells (not recorded which). The TCR was taken from a man between 18 and 35 years old in good health. Here the CDR3 reads CSAAPGRRETQYF.